These 14 T cell receptor beta chains were all obtained from the same sample, sequenced in a study of blood T cell repertoires in COVID-19. Sequencing used immunoSEQ multiplex PCR; TCRdb keeps in-frame clones, though not all of them. The sample consists of about 230,000 clones, about 88% of them appearing once. The sample taken for sequencing was peripheral blood. All receptors come from a man in his forties or fifties with acute or convalescent COVID-19.

V is TRBV6-1 and J is TRBJ1-1; D is ambiguous. Between the trimmed V and J ends, which lost 3 bases and 2 bases, there was a span of 10 bases. Germline V gene lookup returns CDR1 MNHNS and CDR2 SASEGT. CDR3 length: 14 amino acids. CDR3 protein: CASSDKVGNTEAFF. The DNA of the CDR3 is TGTGCCAGCAGTGATAAAGTCGGTAACACTGAAGCTTTCTTT.

The gene calls are TRBV18 and TRBJ2-1; 12 positions match TRBD2. Germline V CDR1 and CDR2: KGHSH, LQKENI. After removal of 3 bases from V and 0 bases from J, the junction contained 6 bases not matched to a gene. The CDR3 contains 18 residues. The CDR3 sequence: CASSPRLAGASSYNEQFF. CDR3 nucleotides: TGTGCCAGCTCACCGAGACTAGCGGGGGCAAGCTCCTACAATGAGCAGTTCTTC.

The chain uses TRBV7-9 and TRBJ1-1; a possible D gene is TRBD1 (5 bases). V gave up 1 base and J gave up 11 bases, with 14 bases separating them. CDR1 SEHNR and CDR2 FQNEAQ come from the germline V gene (reference sequence). This CDR3 has 13 residues. This chain's CDR3 is CASSLEGPSNAFF. In DNA, the CDR3 is TGTGCCAGCAGCTTAGAGGGGCCGTCTAATGCTTTCTTT.

The chain uses TRBV20-1 and TRBJ2-1, with 9 positions matching TRBD2. The length of the CDR3 is 13 residues. Germline assignment: CDR1 DFQATT and CDR2 SNEGSKA (reference sequence). The V gene end was trimmed by 3 bases and the J gene end by 8 bases; junction bases not matched to a gene: 5. Here the CDR3 reads CSASGGGADEQFF. In DNA, the CDR3 is TGCAGTGCTAGTGGCGGGGGGGCCGATGAGCAGTTCTTC.

The chain links TRBV6-2 or TRBV6-3 to TRBJ2-5; TRBD1 aligns across 7 bases. The CDR3 has 15 residues. V lost 4 bases and J lost 1; bases outside the gene matches: 6. Germline assignment: CDR1 MNHEY and CDR2 SVGEGT. CDR3 bases: TGTGCCAGCAGTTCCGGACAGGCTATCCAAGAGACCCAGTACTTC. This encodes CASSSGQAIQETQYF.

The V gene is TRBV7-9, the J gene TRBJ1-1, with TRBD1 matching 8 bases. V lost 8 bases to trimming and J lost 1 base; unmatched junction nucleotides: 3. This CDR3 is built from 13 residues. Germline-derived CDR1 and CDR2 are SEHNR and FQNEAQ (reference sequence). The CDR3 bases are TGTGCCAGCCGGGGGACAGGGAACACTGAAGCTTTCTTT. This encodes CASRGTGNTEAFF. The whole variable domain, remainder taken from reference TRBV7-9 and TRBJ1-1, is DTGVSQNPRHKITKRGQNVTFRCDPISEHNRLYWYRQTLGQGPEFLTYFQNEAQLEKSRLLSDRFSAERPKGSFSTLEIQRTEQGDSAMYLCASRGTGNTEAFFGQGTRLTVV.

The J gene is TRBJ2-1, the V gene TRBV11-2; TRBD1 agrees at 7 bases. Germline V gene data show CDR1 as SGHAT and CDR2 as FQNNGV. The CDR3 is 16 residues long. Unmatched junction bases numbered 11, after V lost 5 bases and J lost 4 bases. CDR3 amino acids: CASSIPAGTAYNEQFF. Here the CDR3 DNA reads TGTGCCAGCAGCATACCCGCCGGGACAGCTTACAATGAGCAGTTCTTC.

This rearrangement joins TRBV10-3 to TRBJ1-1, with 7 bases lining up with TRBD1. Germline CDR1 and CDR2: ENHRY and SYGVKD. Trimming at V came to 10 bases and at J to 0 bases, leaving 11 bases not matched to a gene. The CDR3 length is 15 residues. The CDR3 coding sequence is TGTGCCACAGGGGGAGCCCGGGTGTTGAACACTGAAGCTTTCTTT. This encodes CATGGARVLNTEAFF.

J is TRBJ2-1 and V is TRBV7-6, with 9 positions matching TRBD2. The V and J ends lost 5 bases and 0 bases, in that order; junction bases with no gene match: 8. CDR1 SGHVS and CDR2 FNYEAQ come from the germline V gene. There are 17 residues in the CDR3. The CDR3 region has the DNA TGTGCCAGCAGCCAGGCAAGCGGGGGGCACTCCTACAATGAGCAGTTCTTC. This sequence encodes CASSQASGGHSYNEQFF.

V is TRBV14 and J is TRBJ2-1; 7 bases line up with TRBD1. This CDR3 region has 15 residues. Trimming removed 1 base from V and 3 bases from J; junction bases left unmatched: 3. Germline CDR1 reads SGHDN; CDR2 reads FVKESK. CDR3 in DNA: TGTGCCAGCAGCCAAGGGGACAGCTTCTACAATGAGCAGTTCTTC. Translated, it gives CASSQGDSFYNEQFF. Based on the CDR3 plus reference TRBV14 and TRBJ2-1, the full variable domain is EAGVTQFPSHSVIEKGQTVTLRCDPISGHDNLYWYRRVMGKEIKFLLHFVKESKQDESGMPNNRFLAERTGGTYSTLKVQPAELEDSGVYFCASSQGDSFYNEQFFGPGTRLTVL.

The V call is TRBV5-1, the J call TRBJ2-7, with D uncertain. Germline CDR1 and CDR2: SGHRS and YFSETQ. Trimming stripped 0 bases from V and 0 bases from J, with 7 bases between. The CDR3 covers 14 residues. CDR3 DNA sequence: TGCGCCAGCAGCTTGGATCCCAGCTCCTACGAGCAGTACTTC. Its translation: CASSLDPSSYEQYF.

This clone was found a few times. This sequence joins TRBV2 and TRBJ1-2; no clear D gene. The germline CDR1 and CDR2 sequences are SNHLY and FYNNEI. The CDR3 runs 12 residues. The V and J ends lost 4 bases and 7 bases respectively, with 10 bases between them. DNA for the CDR3: TGTGCCAGCAGTGTTGAGAACCGTGGCTACACCTTC. The encoded protein is CASSVENRGYTF.

The chain combines TRBV30 with TRBJ1-1; D is possibly TRBD1 (6 bases). Germline CDR1 reads GTSNPN; CDR2 reads SVGIG (reference sequence). V was cut by 2 bases and J by 8 bases, with 12 bases left in between. This CDR3 has 12 amino acids. CDR3 sequence (DNA): TGTGCCTGGAGTCCCTATCAGGGGGAAGCTTTCTTT. Protein: CAWSPYQGEAFF.

This clone occurred a few times. The chain joins TRBV15 to TRBJ1-3; TRBD1 is a possible D gene (5 bases). From germline, CDR1 is LNHNV and CDR2 YYDKDF (reference sequence). The length of the CDR3 is 17 residues. V dropped 5 bases and J dropped 5 bases, with 22 bases sitting between them. The DNA of the CDR3 is TGTGCCACCAGCCCCCAGTTGGAAAGGGGTGGAAGAAACACCATATATTTT. Its translation: CATSPQLERGGRNTIYF.